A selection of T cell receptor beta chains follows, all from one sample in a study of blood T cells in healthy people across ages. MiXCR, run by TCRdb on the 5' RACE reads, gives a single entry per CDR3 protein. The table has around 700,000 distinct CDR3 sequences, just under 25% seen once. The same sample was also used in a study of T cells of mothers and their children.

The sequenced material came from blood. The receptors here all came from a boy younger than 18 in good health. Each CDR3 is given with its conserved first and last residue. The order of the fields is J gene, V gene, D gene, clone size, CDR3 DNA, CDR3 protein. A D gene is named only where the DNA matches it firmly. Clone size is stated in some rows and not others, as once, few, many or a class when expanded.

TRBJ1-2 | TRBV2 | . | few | TGTGCCAGCTCCGGGACACGGCGATTCTATGGCTACACCTTC | CASSGTRRFYGYTF
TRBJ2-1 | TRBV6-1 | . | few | TGTGCCAGCAGTGAATGGGGAACAGCCCTAAATGAGCAGTTCTTC | CASSEWGTALNEQFF
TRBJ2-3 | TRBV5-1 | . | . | TGCGCCAGCAGCTTTGGGGGCTCCCCCAGCACAGATACGCAGTATTTT | CASSFGGSPSTDTQYF
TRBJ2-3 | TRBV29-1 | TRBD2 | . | TGCAGCGTTGTACTAGCGGCAGATACGCAGTATTTT | CSVVLAADTQYF
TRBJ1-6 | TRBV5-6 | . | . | TGTGGAACCCAAAGGGGCAGGGAAGCTTCACCCCTCCACTTT | CGTQRGREASPLHF
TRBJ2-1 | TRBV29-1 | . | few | TGCAGCGTTGAAGATCGACGCGGGGTCTACAATGAGCAGTTCTTC | CSVEDRRGVYNEQFF
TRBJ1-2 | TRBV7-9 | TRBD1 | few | TGTGCCAGCAGCCCAGGGACAGACGGCTATGGCTACACCTTC | CASSPGTDGYGYTF
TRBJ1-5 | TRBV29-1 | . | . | TGCAGCGTTGGGGGATATGGGCAAAATCAGCCCCAGCATTTT | CSVGGYGQNQPQHF
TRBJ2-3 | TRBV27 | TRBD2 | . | TGTGCCAGCAGTCCGACCCAGACTAGCGGGAGGGCCACAGATACGCAGTATTTT | CASSPTQTSGRATDTQYF
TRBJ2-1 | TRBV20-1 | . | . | TGCAGTGCTAGAGACCTCCTAAGTCATGAGCAGTTCTTC | CSARDLLSHEQFF
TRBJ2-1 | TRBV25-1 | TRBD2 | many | TGTGCCAGCAGTGTGGCGGGGGGGCGTAATGAGCAGTTCTTC | CASSVAGGRNEQFF
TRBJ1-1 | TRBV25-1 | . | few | TGTGCCAGCAGTGAAGGACTGTACACTGAAGCTTTCTTT | CASSEGLYTEAFF
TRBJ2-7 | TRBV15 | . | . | TGTGCCACCAGCAGAGATCAGGGAATCAATTACGAGCAGTACTTC | CATSRDQGINYEQYF
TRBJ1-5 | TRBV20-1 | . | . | TGCAGCGCCCACCCAGGGGACCATAGCAATCAGCCCCAGCATTTT | CSAHPGDHSNQPQHF
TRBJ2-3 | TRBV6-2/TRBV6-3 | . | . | TGTGCCAGCAGTTCCCTATACGGCGGAGGTACGCAGTATTTT | CASSSLYGGGTQYF
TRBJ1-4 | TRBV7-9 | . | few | TGTGCCAGCAGCTTAGACAGCCGTAATGAAAAACTGTTTTTT | CASSLDSRNEKLFF
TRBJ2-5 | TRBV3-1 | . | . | TGTGCCAGCAGCGGACGGGACTACCAAGAGACCCAGTACTTC | CASSGRDYQETQYF